The source of this T cell receptor beta chain is a study of Tregs in tolerant kidney transplant recipients (dated by TCRdb to between 2018 and 2021). Some background on the complete study: In bulk CFSE mixed lymphocyte reactions, CFSE-labeled recipient PBMCs were cocultured with irradiated donor PBMCs for five to seven days, then stained for CD3/CD4/CD8 and FACS-sorted. Several methods of expanding Tregs specific for an allogeneic donor were compared by TCRbeta repertoire sequencing in a few healthy controls. Before combined kidney and bone marrow transplantation, this study identified donor-specific regulatory T cells using TCRbeta sequencing and then followed those same cells after transplant.

General findings and caveats noted by the study authors: Although technical replication error seemed to be minimal, the question of biological reproducibility was not addressed directly. Expanding Tregs with activated donor B cells appeared to identify the most biologically relevant and donor-specific TCRbeta repertoire. The study was constrained by small patient numbers, and validation of the findings is required in larger populations and under other immunosuppression protocols.

Cut back by 9 bases and 0 bases, the V and J ends lie 10 bases apart. Including cysteine and phenylalanine, the CDR3 has 14 amino acids. The CDR3 DNA has 42 bases and is translated from base 1. As encoded in the germline V gene (reference sequence), CDR1 is SGHNT while CDR2 is YYREEE. For TCRbeta CDR3 sequencing, genomic DNA was extracted from sorted cells using the QIAGEN DNeasy Blood and Tissue Kit. Through immunoSEQ, high-throughput TCRbeta CDR3 sequencing was done commercially, including PCR amplification with internal controls and bias correction. As for how the authors treated the data: Unique productive TCRbeta sequences were defined by CDR3 nucleotide sequence when primers matched and otherwise by CDR3 amino acid sequence together with Vbeta and Jbeta genes. Donor-reactive sequences were defined as at least 5-fold expanded in CFSE-low cells versus unstimulated cells, with frequency of at least 0.01% in CFSE-low cells. Repertoire divergence was quantified by Jensen-Shannon divergence calculated from the top 100 TCRbeta sequences ranked by frequency. For samples with multiple sequencing runs, sorting error was corrected in each run separately before the runs were combined. Entries here come from immuneACCESS through TCRdb and include only in-frame sequences with V and J called. Some clones fail to appear in such tables; in the studies checked, an unresolved V gene covers under half of the shortfall, and the cause of the remainder is unknown. That table is the source of V, J and clone size, and D and trimming were worked out from the DNA. The sample table contains around 4,300 clones; only one count was recorded for roughly 56% of them. The ten largest clonotypes hold around 4% of the sample.

Healthy control blood came either as purchased buffy coats or from healthy volunteers. Healthy control blood was processed by Ficoll density gradient to PBMCs and cryopreserved; patient PBMCs were collected before and after transplant. Comment on this clone: The antigen it binds to is not known. No base quality information exists; no much larger clone differs at one position.

The clonotype was recovered from a human donor in good health. Rearrangement joined TRBV5-4 to TRBJ1-6; the D gene identity is not certain. The sequencing input was CD8+ T cells from blood cultured with allogeneic cells. The encoded CDR3 is CATSGPSYNSPLHF. The DNA sequence reads TGTGCCACCTCAGGACCCTCCTATAATTCACCCCTCCACTTT.